Listed below are T cell receptor beta chains from one sample, sequenced in a study of CD8 T cells in ankylosing spondylitis. MiXCR was run by TCRdb on the 5' RACE reads, yielding one entry per CDR3 protein. Among around 770,000 distinct CDR3 sequences, roughly 12% were seen once, and the ten largest hold 0.51%. Sequenced: blood, either unsorted or a sorted T cell fraction (not recorded which). These receptors came from a male donor with ankylosing spondylitis. The CDR3 runs from the conserved cysteine through the conserved F or W. Each record gives: CDR3 length, D gene, J gene, V gene, clone size, CDR3 protein, CDR3 DNA. D genes are given only for firm matches. Clone size, where shown, is once, few, many, or a class for clones that have expanded.

>14|TRBD2|TRBJ2-3|TRBV5-5|many
CASSQLADTDSQYF
TGTGCCAGCAGCCAACTAGCGGACACAGATTCGCAGTATTTT
>15|.|TRBJ2-6|TRBV5-1|few
CASSEGSTGANVLTF
TGCGCCAGCAGCGAAGGGAGCACTGGGGCCAACGTCCTGACTTTC
>13|.|TRBJ2-5|TRBV12-3/TRBV12-4|many
CASSRGFRETQYF
TGTGCCAGTTCCCGGGGGTTCCGAGAGACCCAGTACTTC
>15|.|TRBJ1-1|TRBV4-1|.
CASSQVLSAELEAFF
TGCGCCAGCAGCCAAGTGTTAAGTGCTGAGCTTGAAGCTTTCTTT
>15|.|TRBJ1-4|TRBV18|few
CASSEATPGREKLFF
TGTGCCAGCTCAGAAGCTACACCAGGGCGTGAAAAACTGTTTTTT
>16|.|TRBJ1-2|TRBV4-3|many
CASSQGLAASIYGYTF
TGCGCCAGCAGCCAAGGTCTGGCGGCCAGTATCTATGGCTACACCTTC
>15|TRBD2|TRBJ2-1|TRBV6-1|few
CASSPRGTSDNEQFF
TGTGCCAGCAGTCCTCGGGGGACTAGCGATAATGAGCAGTTCTTC
>15|TRBD1|TRBJ1-3|TRBV28|.
CASSFGTGGENTIYF
TGTGCCAGCAGTTTTGGGACAGGGGGCGAAAACACCATATATTTT
>14|.|TRBJ1-4|TRBV5-1|.
CASSVTGLNEKLFF
TGCGCCAGCAGCGTGACAGGCCTTAATGAAAAACTGTTTTTT
>15|TRBD1|TRBJ1-5|TRBV7-2|.
CASSALTGVGQPQHF
TGTGCCAGCAGCGCCCTTACAGGGGTCGGGCAGCCCCAGCATTTT
>15|TRBD2|TRBJ2-1|TRBV5-6|.
CASSYLAGGPGEQFF
TGTGCCAGCAGCTACCTAGCGGGGGGGCCTGGGGAGCAGTTCTTC
>15|TRBD1|TRBJ1-2|TRBV12-3/TRBV12-4|.
CASSSGQGALNGYTF
TGTGCCAGCAGCTCCGGACAGGGGGCGTTGAATGGCTACACCTTC
>16|.|TRBJ1-5|TRBV4-2|.
CASSQDSRLSNQPQHF
TGTGCCAGCAGCCAAGACAGCAGGTTAAGCAATCAGCCCCAGCATTTT
>15|TRBD1|TRBJ1-6|TRBV20-1|.
CSAGQGANLNSPLHF
TGCAGTGCTGGACAGGGGGCGAACCTTAATTCACCCCTCCACTTT
>14|.|TRBJ1-3|TRBV20-1|.
CSASKTGGRNTIYF
TGCAGTGCTTCTAAGACAGGCGGTAGGAACACCATATATTTT
>14|.|TRBJ1-1|TRBV6-1|few
CASTGRGGNTEAFF
TGTGCCAGCACAGGTAGAGGCGGGAACACTGAAGCTTTCTTT
>15|.|TRBJ2-3|TRBV5-6|many
CASSTAGEIWDTQYF
TGTGCCAGCAGCACCGCAGGGGAAATATGGGATACGCAGTATTTT
>14|.|TRBJ2-3|TRBV7-2|many
CASSSGRLIDTQYF
TGTGCCAGCAGCTCGGGACGGTTGATAGATACGCAGTATTTT
>17|.|TRBJ2-2|TRBV5-1|many
CASSSASGGSGTGELFF
TGCGCCAGCAGCTCGGCCTCCGGGGGATCAGGCACCGGGGAGCTGTTTTTT
>14|.|TRBJ1-2|TRBV6-1|few
CASSEGGINYGYTF
TGTGCCAGCAGTGAAGGGGGGATCAACTATGGCTACACCTTC
>12|.|TRBJ2-5|TRBV29-1|few
CSVRAGTQTQYF
TGCAGCGTGCGGGCAGGGACGCAGACCCAGTACTTC
>15|.|TRBJ2-3|TRBV7-2|many
CASSLAVMSTDTQYF
TGTGCCAGCAGCTTAGCGGTAATGAGCACAGATACGCAGTATTTT
>15|TRBD1|TRBJ1-3|TRBV10-1|once
CASSNRDRPGNTIYF
TGCGCCAGCAGCAACCGGGACAGACCTGGAAACACCATATATTTT
>15|.|TRBJ1-5|TRBV28|few
CASSLSTGRNQPQHF
TGTGCCAGCAGTTTATCGACAGGACGCAATCAGCCCCAGCATTTT
>13|TRBD2|TRBJ2-7|TRBV5-1|.
CASSGGGAYEQYF
TGCGCCAGCAGTGGTGGGGGGGCCTACGAGCAGTACTTC
>13|.|TRBJ1-5|TRBV10-3|many
CAISEADGGPQHF
TGTGCCATCAGTGAGGCGGATGGTGGGCCCCAGCATTTT
>11|.|TRBJ1-1|TRBV12-3/TRBV12-4|many
CASSRMTEAFF
TGTGCCAGCAGTCGAATGACTGAAGCTTTCTTT
>13|.|TRBJ1-6|TRBV20-1|many
CSASMGRDSPLHF
TGCAGTGCTAGTATGGGTAGGGATTCACCCCTCCACTTT
>12|.|TRBJ2-7|TRBV7-2|.
CASSFEYYEQYF
TGTGCCAGCAGCTTTGAATATTACGAGCAGTACTTC
>13|TRBD1|TRBJ2-1|TRBV4-3|many
CASSQAGGNEQFF
TGCGCCAGCAGCCAAGCAGGGGGAAATGAGCAGTTCTTC
>12|.|TRBJ1-2|TRBV24-1|.
CATSDSADGYTF
TGTGCCACCAGTGATTCGGCCGATGGCTACACCTTC
>15|.|TRBJ2-1|TRBV6-1|many
CASRSIRGGYNEQFF
TGTGCCAGCAGGTCGATTCGGGGTGGCTACAATGAGCAGTTCTTC
>14|.|TRBJ2-7|TRBV5-1|few
CASSLAGVYYEQYF
TGCGCCAGCAGCTTGGCTGGGGTGTACTACGAGCAGTACTTC
>18|.|TRBJ2-1|TRBV7-8|few
CASSFAPYSPGDYNEQFF
TGTGCCAGCAGCTTTGCCCCTTATTCCCCGGGGGATTACAATGAGCAGTTCTTC
>13|TRBD2|TRBJ2-3|TRBV20-1|few
CSAEGRATDTQYF
TGCAGTGCTGAGGGGAGGGCCACAGATACGCAGTATTTT
>13|.|TRBJ2-3|TRBV20-1|many
CSAPSVVADTQYF
TGCAGTGCCCCGTCCGTGGTAGCGGATACGCAGTATTTT
>14|TRBD1|TRBJ1-2|TRBV28|.
CASSLRDRTNGYTF
TGTGCCAGCAGTCTACGGGACAGGACTAATGGCTACACCTTC
>13|.|TRBJ1-6|TRBV6-1|.
CASSWEYNSPLHF
TGTGCCAGCAGCTGGGAGTATAATTCACCCCTCCACTTT
>13|.|TRBJ1-4|TRBV5-1|.
CASSIPGDEKLFF
TGCGCCAGCAGCATCCCAGGGGATGAAAAACTGTTTTTT
>11|.|TRBJ1-2|TRBV29-1|many
CSVIANYGYTF
TGCAGCGTGATAGCTAACTATGGCTACACCTTC
>15|.|TRBJ2-3|TRBV6-4|few
CASSDSHTSTDTQYF
TGTGCCAGCAGTGATTCACATACTAGCACAGATACGCAGTATTTT
>15|TRBD1|TRBJ2-2|TRBV20-1|.
CSAQGQGLDTGELFF
TGCAGTGCTCAAGGACAGGGTCTAGACACCGGGGAGCTGTTTTTT
>12|.|TRBJ1-3|TRBV6-1|few
CASSEGWHTIYF
TGTGCCAGCAGTGAAGGGTGGCACACCATATATTTT
>17|TRBD1|TRBJ1-5|TRBV6-2/TRBV6-3|.
CASSSGQGISRGQPQHF
TGTGCCAGCAGTTCCGGACAGGGGATTTCCCGAGGACAGCCCCAGCATTTT
>15|TRBD1|TRBJ1-1|TRBV18|.
CASSSRTGGNTEAFF
TGTGCCAGCTCTTCCCGGACAGGGGGGAACACTGAAGCTTTCTTT
>16|TRBD2|TRBJ2-1|TRBV29-1|.
CSVFSDTSGRVNEQFF
TGCAGCGTCTTTTCGGATACTAGCGGGAGGGTCAATGAGCAGTTCTTC
>13|.|TRBJ1-5|TRBV6-6|.
CATRGGSNQPQHF
TGTGCCACCCGGGGGGGTAGCAATCAGCCCCAGCATTTT
>15|.|TRBJ2-3|TRBV15|.
CATSRGFTYTDTQYF
TGTGCCACCAGCAGAGGCTTCACCTACACAGATACGCAGTATTTT
>13|.|TRBJ2-5|TRBV7-2|many
CASSSQVRETQYF
TGTGCCAGCAGCTCACAGGTCAGGGAGACCCAGTACTTC
>13|.|TRBJ2-5|TRBV27|many
CASSLTYQETQYF
TGTGCCAGCAGTTTAACGTACCAAGAGACCCAGTACTTC